The source of this T cell receptor (beta chain) is a study of T cells in Graves' hyperthyroidism and ophthalmopathy. The CDR3 is made up of 15 amino acids. V trimming: 5 bases; J trimming: 4 bases; junction bases outside the gene matches: 11. General observations from the study: In blood, most of the thyroid clonotypes expanded above 0.001 were also present.

This clonotype was seen a few times. Its antigen is undetermined. It was uncontrolled infection, other autoimmune disease, pregnancy or lactation that excluded patients. Based on clinical symptoms, serum thyroxine and TRAb, thyroid ultrasound and orbital computed tomography, diagnoses were reached. PBMCs were sourced from less than 12 ml fresh peripheral blood. What was amplified from RNA transcripts were TCR beta CDR3 regions. A first-round RT-PCR of the TCR CDR3 used the HTBI primer set. TCRdb analysed the multiplex PCR reads with MiXCR anew, one entry per CDR3 protein. Of a few hundred thousand distinct CDR3 sequences in the sample, 16% were seen once.

V usage is TRBV12-3 or TRBV12-4 and J usage is TRBJ2-7, with 7 bases identical to TRBD1. This TCR derives from a woman in her 40s with Graves' ophthalmopathy. The source material was blood. The CDR3 nucleotides are TGTGCCAGCAGTACCAGACAGGGTCCGGTATACGAGCAGTACTTC. It codes for CASSTRQGPVYEQYF.